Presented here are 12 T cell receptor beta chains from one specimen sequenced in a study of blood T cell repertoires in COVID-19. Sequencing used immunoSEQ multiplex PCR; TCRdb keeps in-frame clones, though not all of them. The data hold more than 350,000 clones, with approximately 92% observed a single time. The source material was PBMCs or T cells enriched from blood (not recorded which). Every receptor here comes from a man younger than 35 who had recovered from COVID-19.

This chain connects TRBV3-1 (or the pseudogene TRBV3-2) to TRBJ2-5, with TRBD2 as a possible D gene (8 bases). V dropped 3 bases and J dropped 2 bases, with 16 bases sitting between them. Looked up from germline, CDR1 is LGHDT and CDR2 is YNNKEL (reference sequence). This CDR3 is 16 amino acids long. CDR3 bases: TGTGCCAGCAGCCAGGGACTAGGGGGCTTACAAGAGACCCAGTACTTC. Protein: CASSQGLGGLQETQYF.

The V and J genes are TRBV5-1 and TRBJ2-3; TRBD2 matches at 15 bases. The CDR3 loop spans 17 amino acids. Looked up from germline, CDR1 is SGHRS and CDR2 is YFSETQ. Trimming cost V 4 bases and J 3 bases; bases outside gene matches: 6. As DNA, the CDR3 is TGCGCCAGCAGCCAACGGACTAGCGGGAGGGTGACAGATACGCAGTATTTT. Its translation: CASSQRTSGRVTDTQYF.

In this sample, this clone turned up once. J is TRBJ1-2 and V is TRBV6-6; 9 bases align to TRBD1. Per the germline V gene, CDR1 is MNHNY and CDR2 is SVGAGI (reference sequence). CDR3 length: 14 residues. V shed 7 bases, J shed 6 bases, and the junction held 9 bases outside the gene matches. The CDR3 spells CASKGQGERNGYTF. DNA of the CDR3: TGTGCCAGCAAGGGACAGGGAGAGCGGAATGGCTACACCTTC.

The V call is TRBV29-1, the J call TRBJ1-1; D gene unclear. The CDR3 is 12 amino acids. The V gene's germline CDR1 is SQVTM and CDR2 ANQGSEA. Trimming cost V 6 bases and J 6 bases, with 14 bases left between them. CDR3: CSVLRSSAEAFF. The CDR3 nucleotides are TGCAGCGTCCTAAGATCGAGCGCTGAAGCTTTCTTT.

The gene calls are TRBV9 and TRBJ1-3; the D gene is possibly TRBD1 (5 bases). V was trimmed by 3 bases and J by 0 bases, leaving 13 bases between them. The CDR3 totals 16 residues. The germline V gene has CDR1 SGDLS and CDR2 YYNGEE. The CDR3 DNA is TGTGCCAGCAGCGAACGACAGCCAATCTCTGGAAACACCATATATTTT. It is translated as CASSERQPISGNTIYF.

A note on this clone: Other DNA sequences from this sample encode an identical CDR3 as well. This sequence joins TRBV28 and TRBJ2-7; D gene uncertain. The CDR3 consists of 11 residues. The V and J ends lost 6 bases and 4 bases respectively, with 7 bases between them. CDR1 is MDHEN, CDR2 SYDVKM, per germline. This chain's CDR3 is CASSRGYEQYF. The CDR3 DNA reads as TGTGCCAGCAGCCGAGGATACGAGCAGTACTTC.

For the CDR3, the DNA is TGTGCCAGCAGCTTGGCGACTAGCGGGATGGGTCACGAGCAGTACTTC. It is translated as CASSLATSGMGHEQYF. This chain connects TRBV5-4 to TRBJ2-7, with 11 bases aligning to TRBD2. Germline V gives CDR1 SGHNT, CDR2 YYREEE (reference sequence). After removal of 0 bases from V and 5 bases from J, the junction contained 7 bases not matched to a gene. This CDR3 spans 16 amino acids. The entire variable domain, with the rest obtained from reference TRBV5-4 and TRBJ2-7, is as follows: ETGVTQSPTHLIKTRGQQVTLRCSSQSGHNTVSWYQQALGQGPQFIFQYYREEENGRGNFPPRFSGLQFPNYSSELNVNALELDDSALYLCASSLATSGMGHEQYFGPGTRLTVT.

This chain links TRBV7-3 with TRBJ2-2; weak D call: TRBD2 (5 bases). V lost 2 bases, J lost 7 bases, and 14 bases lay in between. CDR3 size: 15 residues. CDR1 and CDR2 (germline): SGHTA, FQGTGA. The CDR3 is CASSLVRLGGGELFF. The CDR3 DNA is TGTGCCAGCAGCTTAGTCCGTCTTGGAGGCGGGGAGCTGTTTTTT.

CDR3 loop: CASSPAGVEYEQYF. The CDR3 DNA reads as TGTGCCAGCTCACCCGCGGGAGTAGAGTACGAGCAGTACTTC. The chain recombines TRBV18 with TRBJ2-7, with 7 bases identical to TRBD2. The CDR3 contains 14 residues. Germline trimming cut 3 bases from V and 4 bases from J; bases unmatched to any gene: 6. The germline CDR1 and CDR2 sequences are KGHSH and LQKENI.

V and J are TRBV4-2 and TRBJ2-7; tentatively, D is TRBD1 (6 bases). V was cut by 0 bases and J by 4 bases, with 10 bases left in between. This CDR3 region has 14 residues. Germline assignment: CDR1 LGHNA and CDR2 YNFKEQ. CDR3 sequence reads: CASSQDQGGYEQYF. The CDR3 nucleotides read TGTGCCAGCAGCCAAGACCAAGGGGGATACGAGCAGTACTTC.

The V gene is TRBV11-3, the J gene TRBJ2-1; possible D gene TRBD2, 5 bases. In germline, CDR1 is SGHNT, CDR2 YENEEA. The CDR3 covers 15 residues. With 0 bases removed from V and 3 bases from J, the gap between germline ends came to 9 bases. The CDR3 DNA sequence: TGTGCCAGCAGCTTAGACCCCGGGGACTACAATGAGCAGTTCTTC. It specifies CASSLDPGDYNEQFF.

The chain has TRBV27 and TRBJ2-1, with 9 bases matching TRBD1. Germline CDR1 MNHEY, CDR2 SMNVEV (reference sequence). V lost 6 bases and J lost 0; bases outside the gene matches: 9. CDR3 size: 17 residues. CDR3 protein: CASRSGQGLSSYNEQFF. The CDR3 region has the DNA TGTGCCAGCAGATCGGGACAGGGTTTGAGCTCCTACAATGAGCAGTTCTTC.